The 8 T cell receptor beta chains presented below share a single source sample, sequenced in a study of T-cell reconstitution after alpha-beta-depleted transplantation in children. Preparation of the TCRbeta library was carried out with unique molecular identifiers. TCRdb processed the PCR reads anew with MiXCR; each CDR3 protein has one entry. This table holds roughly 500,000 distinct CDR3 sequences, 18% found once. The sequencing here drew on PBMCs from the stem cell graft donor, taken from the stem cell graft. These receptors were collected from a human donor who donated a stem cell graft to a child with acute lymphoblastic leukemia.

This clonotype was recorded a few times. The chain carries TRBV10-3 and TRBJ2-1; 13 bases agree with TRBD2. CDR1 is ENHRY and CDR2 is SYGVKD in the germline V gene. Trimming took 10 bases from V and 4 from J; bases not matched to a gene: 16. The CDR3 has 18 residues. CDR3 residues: CATRGLAGRGQSYNEQFF. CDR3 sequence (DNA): TGTGCCACTCGGGGACTAGCGGGAAGAGGGCAGTCGTACAATGAGCAGTTCTTC.

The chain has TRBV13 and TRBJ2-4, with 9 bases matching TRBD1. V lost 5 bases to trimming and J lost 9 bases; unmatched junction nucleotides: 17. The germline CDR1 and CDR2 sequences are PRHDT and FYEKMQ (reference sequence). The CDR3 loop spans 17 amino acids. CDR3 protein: CASSPSIGQGYESIQYF. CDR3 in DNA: TGTGCCAGCAGCCCCTCGATCGGACAGGGGTATGAGAGCATTCAGTACTTC.

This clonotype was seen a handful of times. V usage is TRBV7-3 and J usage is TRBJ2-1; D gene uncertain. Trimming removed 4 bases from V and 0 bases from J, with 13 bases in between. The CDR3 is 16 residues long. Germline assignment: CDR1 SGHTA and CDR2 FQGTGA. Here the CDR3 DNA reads TGTGCCAGCAGCTCACGTCCGGCCAGCTCCTACAATGAGCAGTTCTTC. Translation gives CASSSRPASSYNEQFF. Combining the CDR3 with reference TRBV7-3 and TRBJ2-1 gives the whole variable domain GAGVSQTPSNKVTEKGKYVELRCDPISGHTALYWYRQSLGQGPEFLIYFQGTGAADDSGLPNDRFFAVRPEGSVSTLKIQRTERGDSAVYLCASSSRPASSYNEQFFGPGTRLTVL.

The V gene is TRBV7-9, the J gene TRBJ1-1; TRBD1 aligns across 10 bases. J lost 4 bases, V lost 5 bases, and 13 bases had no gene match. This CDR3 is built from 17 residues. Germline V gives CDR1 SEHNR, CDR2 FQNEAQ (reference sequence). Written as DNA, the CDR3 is TGTGCCAGCAGCCAGGGGCGAAGACAGGGGGCGATCACTGAAGCTTTCTTT. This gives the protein CASSQGRRQGAITEAFF.

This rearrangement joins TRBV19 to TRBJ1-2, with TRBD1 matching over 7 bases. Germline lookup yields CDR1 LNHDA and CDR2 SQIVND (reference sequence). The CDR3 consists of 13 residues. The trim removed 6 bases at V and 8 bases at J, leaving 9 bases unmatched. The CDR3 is CASRRDRVGGYTF. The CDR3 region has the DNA TGTGCCAGTAGACGAGACAGGGTAGGCGGCTACACCTTC.

The DNA for the CDR3 is TGTGCCAGCGGCCTTTTGCCCTACGAGCAGTACTTC. Its protein is CASGLLPYEQYF. The rearrangement links TRBV27 to TRBJ2-7; no firm D call. The ends were cut back, 8 bases at V and 2 bases at J, with 10 bases in the middle. Germline CDR1 is MNHEY and CDR2 is SMNVEV (reference sequence). This CDR3 contains 12 residues.

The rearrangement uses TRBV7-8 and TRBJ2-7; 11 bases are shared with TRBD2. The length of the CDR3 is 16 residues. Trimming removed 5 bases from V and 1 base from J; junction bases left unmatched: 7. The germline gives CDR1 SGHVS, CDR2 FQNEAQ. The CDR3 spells CASSPLGLAASYEQYF. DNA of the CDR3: TGTGCCAGCAGCCCCCTGGGACTAGCGGCGTCCTACGAGCAGTACTTC.

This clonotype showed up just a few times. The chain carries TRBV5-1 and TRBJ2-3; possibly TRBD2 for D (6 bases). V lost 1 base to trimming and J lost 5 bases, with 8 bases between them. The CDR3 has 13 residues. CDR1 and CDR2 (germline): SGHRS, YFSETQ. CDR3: CASSLKGGDTQYF. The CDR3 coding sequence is TGCGCCAGCAGCTTGAAGGGAGGAGATACGCAGTATTTT.